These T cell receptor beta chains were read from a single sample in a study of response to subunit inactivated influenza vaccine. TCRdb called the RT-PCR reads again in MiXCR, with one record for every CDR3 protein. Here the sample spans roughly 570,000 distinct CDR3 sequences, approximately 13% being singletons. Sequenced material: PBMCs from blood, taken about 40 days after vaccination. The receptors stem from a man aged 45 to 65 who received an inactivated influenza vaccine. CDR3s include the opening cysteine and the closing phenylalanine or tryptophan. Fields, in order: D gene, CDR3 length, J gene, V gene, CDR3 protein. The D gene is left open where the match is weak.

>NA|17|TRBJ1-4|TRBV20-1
CSANGRGAFATNEKLFF
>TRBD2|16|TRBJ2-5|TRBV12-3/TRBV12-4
CASSLKRGGQIETQYF
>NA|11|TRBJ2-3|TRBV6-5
CASNARGTQYF
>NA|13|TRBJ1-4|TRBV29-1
CSVFHSSGEKLFF
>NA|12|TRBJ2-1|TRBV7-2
CASSSNPNEQFF
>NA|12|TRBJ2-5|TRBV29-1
CSVGQLQETQYF
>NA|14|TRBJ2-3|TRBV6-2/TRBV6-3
CASTLTDVPDTQYF
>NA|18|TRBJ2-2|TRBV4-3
CASSQDLAGLWKAGELFF
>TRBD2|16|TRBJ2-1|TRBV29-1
CSMRLRLAGVGDEQFF
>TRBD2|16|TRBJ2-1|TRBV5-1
CASSLDPSGIYNEQFF
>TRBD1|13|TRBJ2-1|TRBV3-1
CASSGTVQGEQFF
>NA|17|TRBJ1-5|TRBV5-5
CASSSRGGRYSNQPQHF
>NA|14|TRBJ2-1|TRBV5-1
CASTALGLLNEQFF
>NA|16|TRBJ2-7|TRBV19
CASSTPPGTPGDEQYF
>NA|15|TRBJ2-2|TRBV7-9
CASSSPTVSTGELFF
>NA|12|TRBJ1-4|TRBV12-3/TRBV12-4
CASSPGLGKLFF
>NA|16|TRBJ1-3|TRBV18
CASSSGVGATGNTIYF
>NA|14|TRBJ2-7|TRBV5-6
CASIRRGSLYEQYF
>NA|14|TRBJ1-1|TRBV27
CASSLQGVSNQAFF
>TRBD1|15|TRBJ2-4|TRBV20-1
CSARDGTETKNIQYF
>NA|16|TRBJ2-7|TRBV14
CASSPERDWARYEQYF
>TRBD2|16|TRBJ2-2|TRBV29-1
CSVVLAGAAVTGELFF
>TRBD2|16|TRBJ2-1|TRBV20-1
CSASGTSGRLNNEQFF
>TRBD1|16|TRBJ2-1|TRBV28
CASSLAGQGLYNEQFF
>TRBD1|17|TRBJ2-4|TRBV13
CASSGFQQGSTKNIQYF
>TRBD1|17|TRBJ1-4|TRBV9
CASSLGTGTPTNEKLFF
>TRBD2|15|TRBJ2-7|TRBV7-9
CASSSTSGVSYEQYF
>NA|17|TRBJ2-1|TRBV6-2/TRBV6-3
CASSYLAASEAGGEQFF
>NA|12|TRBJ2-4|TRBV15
CATSILSSIQYF
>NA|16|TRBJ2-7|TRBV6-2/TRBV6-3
CASSYSGRDASREQYF
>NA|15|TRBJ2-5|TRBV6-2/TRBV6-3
CASSRLRQNQETQYF
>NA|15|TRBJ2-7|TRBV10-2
CASSESEGGWYEQYF
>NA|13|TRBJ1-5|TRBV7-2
CASSGDGNQPQHF
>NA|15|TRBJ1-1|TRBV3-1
CASSHSGGMNTEAFF
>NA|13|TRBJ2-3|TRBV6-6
CASRGQGTDTQYF
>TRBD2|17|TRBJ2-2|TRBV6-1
CASSTRTSGTNTGELFF
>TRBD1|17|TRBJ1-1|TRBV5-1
CASSLEGTGVGNTEAFF
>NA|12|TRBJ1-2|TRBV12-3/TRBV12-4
CASSGTNYGYTF
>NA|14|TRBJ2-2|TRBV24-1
CATSDTGRAGELFF
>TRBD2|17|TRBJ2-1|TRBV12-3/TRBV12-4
CASSLVSGAVVYNEQFF
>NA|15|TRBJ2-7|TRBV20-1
CSAKKRRDVDYEQYF
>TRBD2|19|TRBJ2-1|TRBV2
CTFCFGSVGGRIPYNEQFF
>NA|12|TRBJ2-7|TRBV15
CATSRGRDEQYF
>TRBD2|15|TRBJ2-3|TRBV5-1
CASSLGSSGADTQYF
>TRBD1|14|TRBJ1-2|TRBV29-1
CSVDWTGAANGYTF
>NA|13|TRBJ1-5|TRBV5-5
CASSLTGNQPQHF
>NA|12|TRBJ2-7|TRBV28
CASSPPSLREYF
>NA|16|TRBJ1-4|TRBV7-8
CASSARRGATNEKLFF
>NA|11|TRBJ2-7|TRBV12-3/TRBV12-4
CASSFGDEQYF
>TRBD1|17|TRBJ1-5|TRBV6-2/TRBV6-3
CASSYTPGTGGSQPQHF
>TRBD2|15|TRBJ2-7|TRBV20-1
CSATGLAGGPYEQYF
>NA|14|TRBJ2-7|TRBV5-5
CASSLGGYSYEQYF
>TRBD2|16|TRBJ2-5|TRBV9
CASSPRGLAGQETQYF
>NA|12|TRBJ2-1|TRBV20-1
CSASPGGNEQFF